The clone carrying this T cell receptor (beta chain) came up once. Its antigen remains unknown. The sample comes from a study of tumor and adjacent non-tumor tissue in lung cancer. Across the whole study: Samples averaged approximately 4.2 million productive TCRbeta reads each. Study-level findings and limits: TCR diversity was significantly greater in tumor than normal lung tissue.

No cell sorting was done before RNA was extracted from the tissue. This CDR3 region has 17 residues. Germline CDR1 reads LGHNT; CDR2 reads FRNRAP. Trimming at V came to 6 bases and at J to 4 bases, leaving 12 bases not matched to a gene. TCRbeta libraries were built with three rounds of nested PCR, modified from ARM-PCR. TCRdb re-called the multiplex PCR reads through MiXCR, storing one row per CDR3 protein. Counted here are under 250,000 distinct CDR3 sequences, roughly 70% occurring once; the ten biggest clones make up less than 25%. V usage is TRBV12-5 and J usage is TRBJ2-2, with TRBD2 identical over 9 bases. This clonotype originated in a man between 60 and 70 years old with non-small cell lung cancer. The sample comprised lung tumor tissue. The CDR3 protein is CASGPGRSGSSTGELFF. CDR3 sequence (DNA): TGTGCTAGTGGCCCAGGGCGTAGCGGGAGTAGCACCGGGGAGCTGTTTTTT.